This T cell receptor beta chain was captured in a study of blood T cell repertoires in COVID-19. Data came from immunoSEQ multiplex PCR; TCRdb stores just in-frame clones and leaves some out. The sample shows under 200,000 clones, around 80% of them seen only once. The TCR was taken from a man aged 50-60 years who had recovered from COVID-19. The sequenced sample was PBMCs or T cells enriched from blood (not recorded which).

CDR3 bases: TGTGCCTGGAGGAAGGCAGGGGGTTCCTACAATGAGCAGTTCTTC. Protein: CAWRKAGGSYNEQFF. This chain joins TRBV30 and TRBJ2-1, with 7 bases lining up with TRBD1. CDR3 size: 15 residues. After removal of 3 bases from V and 1 base from J, the junction contained 6 bases not matched to a gene. The germline V gene encodes CDR1 GTSNPN and CDR2 SVGIG (reference sequence).